A selection of T cell receptor beta chains follows, all from one sample in a study of cytomegalovirus exposure and HLA in healthy donors. Sequencing was performed with immunoSEQ multiplex PCR; in TCRdb, only in-frame clones are kept and a portion is missing. The sample lists 120,000 to 150,000 clones; around three quarters were seen once. Sequencing was carried out using PBMCs. These receptors originate from a woman aged 40 to 50 in good health and CMV-seronegative. CDR3s include the opening cysteine and the closing phenylalanine or tryptophan. A D gene is named only where the DNA matches it firmly. For some rows the clone size is stated as once, few or many, or as a class when expanded; others skip it.

NA	TRBV10-3	TRBJ2-7	TRBD2	CAISDLAGVDEQYF	TGTGCCATCAGTGATCTAGCGGGAGTTGACGAGCAGTACTTC
NA	TRBV19	TRBJ2-5	NA	CASSRKREETQYF	TGTGCCAGTTCCCGCAAGCGGGAAGAGACCCAGTACTTC
NA	TRBV7-9	TRBJ2-1	TRBD2	CSSSLGWAGGPYNEQFF	TGTTCCAGCAGCTTAGGGTGGGCGGGAGGACCCTACAATGAGCAGTTCTTC
NA	TRBV11-3	TRBJ2-1	TRBD2	CASSLDKWREGQDEQFF	TGTGCCAGCAGCTTAGATAAGTGGCGGGAGGGCCAGGATGAGCAGTTCTTC
NA	TRBV4-1	TRBJ1-2	TRBD1	CASSQDQLGQGYNYGYTF	TGCGCCAGCAGCCAAGACCAACTTGGACAGGGGTATAACTATGGCTACACCTTC
once	TRBV6-6	TRBJ2-1	NA	CASSYSSLYVNEQFF	TGTGCCAGCAGTTACTCGTCCCTATACGTGAATGAGCAGTTCTTC
NA	TRBV28	TRBJ2-3	NA	CASRTNHARGFPTDTQYF	TGTGCCAGCAGGACCAACCATGCAAGAGGGTTCCCAACAGATACGCAGTATTTT
many	TRBV7-8	TRBJ1-5	TRBD1	CASSLTSGGGNQPQHF	TGTGCCAGCAGCTTAACGTCAGGGGGCGGAAATCAGCCCCAGCATTTT
NA	TRBV5-1	TRBJ2-5	NA	CASRGLPDQETQYF	TGCGCCAGCAGGGGGCTACCCGACCAAGAGACCCAGTACTTC
NA	TRBV10-3	TRBJ2-1	TRBD2	CAVRTSGALSSYNEQFF	TGTGCCGTCAGGACTAGCGGGGCCCTTAGCTCCTACAATGAGCAGTTCTTC
NA	TRBV4-1	TRBJ2-7	TRBD2	CASSHAGTSGSYEQYF	TGCGCCAGCAGCCATGCCGGGACTAGCGGCTCCTACGAGCAGTACTTC
NA	TRBV11-2	TRBJ1-1	NA	CASSLQQGSTEAFF	TGTGCCAGCAGCTTACAGCAGGGTTCCACTGAAGCTTTCTTT